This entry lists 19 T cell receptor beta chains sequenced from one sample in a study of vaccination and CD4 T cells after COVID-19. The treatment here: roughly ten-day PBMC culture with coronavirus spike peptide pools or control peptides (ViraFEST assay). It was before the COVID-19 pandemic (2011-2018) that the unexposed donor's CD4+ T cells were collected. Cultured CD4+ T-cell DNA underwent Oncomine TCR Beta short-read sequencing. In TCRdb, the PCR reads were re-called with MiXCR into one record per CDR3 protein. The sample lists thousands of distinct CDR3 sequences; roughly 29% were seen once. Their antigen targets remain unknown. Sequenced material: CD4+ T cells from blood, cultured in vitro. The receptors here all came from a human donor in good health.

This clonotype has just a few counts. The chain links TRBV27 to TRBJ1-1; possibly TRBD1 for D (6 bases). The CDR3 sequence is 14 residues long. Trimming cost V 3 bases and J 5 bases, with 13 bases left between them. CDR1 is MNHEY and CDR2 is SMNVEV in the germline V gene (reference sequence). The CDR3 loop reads CASSFFDRNTEAFF. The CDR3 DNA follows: TGTGCCAGCAGTTTCTTCGACAGGAATACTGAAGCTTTCTTT.

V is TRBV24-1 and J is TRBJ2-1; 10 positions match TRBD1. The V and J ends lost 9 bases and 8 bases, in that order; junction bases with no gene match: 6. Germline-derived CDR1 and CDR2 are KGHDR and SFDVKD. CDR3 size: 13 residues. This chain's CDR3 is CATGQGVMDEQFF. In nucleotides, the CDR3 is TGTGCCACCGGACAGGGGGTAATGGATGAGCAGTTCTTC.

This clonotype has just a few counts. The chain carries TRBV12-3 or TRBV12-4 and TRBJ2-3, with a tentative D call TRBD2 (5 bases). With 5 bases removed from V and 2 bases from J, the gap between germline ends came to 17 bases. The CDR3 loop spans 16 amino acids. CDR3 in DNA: TGTGCCAGCAGTCCCCTAGGACGGAGGAACACAGATACGCAGTATTTT. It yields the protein CASSPLGRRNTDTQYF.

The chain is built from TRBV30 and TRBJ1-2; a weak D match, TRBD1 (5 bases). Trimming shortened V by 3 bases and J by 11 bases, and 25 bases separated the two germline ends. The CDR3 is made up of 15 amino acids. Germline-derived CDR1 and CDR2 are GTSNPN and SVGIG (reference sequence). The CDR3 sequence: CAWSAKDRDGDLYTF. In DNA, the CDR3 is TGTGCCTGGAGCGCTAAGGACCGGGACGGAGACTTATACACCTTC.

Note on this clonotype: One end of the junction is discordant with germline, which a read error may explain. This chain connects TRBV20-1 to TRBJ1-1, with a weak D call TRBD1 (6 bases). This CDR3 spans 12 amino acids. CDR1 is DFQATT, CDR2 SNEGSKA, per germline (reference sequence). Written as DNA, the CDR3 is TGCAGTGCCACGTTGGGGGCTGGTGAAGCTTCCTTT. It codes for CSATLGAGEASF.

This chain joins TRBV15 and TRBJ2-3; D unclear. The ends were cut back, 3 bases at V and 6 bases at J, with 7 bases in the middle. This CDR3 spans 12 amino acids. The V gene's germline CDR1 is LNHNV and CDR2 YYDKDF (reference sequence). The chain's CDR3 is CATSRGLDTQYF. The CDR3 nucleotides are TGTGCCACCAGCAGGGGCCTCGATACGCAGTATTTT.

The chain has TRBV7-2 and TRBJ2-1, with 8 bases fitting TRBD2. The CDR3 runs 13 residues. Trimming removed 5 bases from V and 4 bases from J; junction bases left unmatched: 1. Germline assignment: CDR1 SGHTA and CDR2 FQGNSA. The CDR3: CASSGGGYNEQFF. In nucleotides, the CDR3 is TGTGCCAGCAGCGGCGGGGGGTACAATGAGCAGTTCTTC.

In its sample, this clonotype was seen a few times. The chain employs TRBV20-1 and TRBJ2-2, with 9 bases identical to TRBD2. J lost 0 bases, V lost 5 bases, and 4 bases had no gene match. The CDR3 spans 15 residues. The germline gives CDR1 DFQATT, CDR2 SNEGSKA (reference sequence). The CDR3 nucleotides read TGCAGTGCTGGGCGGGGGGGACCGAACACCGGGGAGCTGTTTTTT. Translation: CSAGRGGPNTGELFF.

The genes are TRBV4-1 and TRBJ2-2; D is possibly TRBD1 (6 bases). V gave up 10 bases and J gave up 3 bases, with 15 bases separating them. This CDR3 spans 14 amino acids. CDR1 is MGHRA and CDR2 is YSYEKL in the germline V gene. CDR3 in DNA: TGCGCCAAGATATACGGACAGTACACCGGGGAGCTGTTTTTT. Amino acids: CAKIYGQYTGELFF.

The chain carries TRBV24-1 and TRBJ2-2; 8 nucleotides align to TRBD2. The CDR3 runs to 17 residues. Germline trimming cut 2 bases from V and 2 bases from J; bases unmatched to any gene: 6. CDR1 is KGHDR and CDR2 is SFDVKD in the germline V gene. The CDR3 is CATSDSSAGGNTGELFF. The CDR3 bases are TGTGCCACCAGTGATTCTTCCGCGGGGGGCAACACCGGGGAGCTGTTTTTT.

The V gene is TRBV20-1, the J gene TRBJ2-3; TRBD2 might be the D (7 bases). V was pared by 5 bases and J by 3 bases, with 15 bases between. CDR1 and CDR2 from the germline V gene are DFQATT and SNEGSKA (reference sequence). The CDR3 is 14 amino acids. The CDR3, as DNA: TGCAGTGCTTTGCTAGGGGGGGGGACAGATACGCAGTATTTT. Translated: CSALLGGGTDTQYF.

The CDR3, as DNA: TGCAGTGCTAGATCCGGGACAGGGGCGAGCACTGAAGCTTTCTTT. Residues: CSARSGTGASTEAFF. This chain links TRBV20-1 with TRBJ1-1; the match to TRBD1 covers 10 bases. CDR3 length: 15 residues. Germline lookup yields CDR1 DFQATT and CDR2 SNEGSKA (reference sequence). Trimming at V came to 2 bases and at J to 4 bases, leaving 7 bases not matched to a gene.

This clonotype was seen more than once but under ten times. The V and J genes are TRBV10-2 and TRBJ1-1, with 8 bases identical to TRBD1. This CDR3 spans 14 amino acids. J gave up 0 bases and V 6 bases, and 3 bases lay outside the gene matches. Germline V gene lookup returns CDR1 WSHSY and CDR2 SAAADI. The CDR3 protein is CASSGQGMNTEAFF. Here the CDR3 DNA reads TGCGCCAGCAGCGGACAGGGTATGAACACTGAAGCTTTCTTT.

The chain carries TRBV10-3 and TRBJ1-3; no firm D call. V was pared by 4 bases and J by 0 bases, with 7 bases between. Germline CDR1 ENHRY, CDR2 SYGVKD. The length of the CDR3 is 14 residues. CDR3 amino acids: CAISGGISGNTIYF. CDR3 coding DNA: TGTGCCATCAGTGGGGGTATCTCTGGAAACACCATATATTTT.

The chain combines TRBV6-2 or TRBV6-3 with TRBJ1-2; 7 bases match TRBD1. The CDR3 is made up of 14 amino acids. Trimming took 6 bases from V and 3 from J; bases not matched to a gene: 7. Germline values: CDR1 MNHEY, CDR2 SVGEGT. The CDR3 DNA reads TGTGCCAGCAGGGTCACAGGGGCCTACTATGGCTACACCTTC. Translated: CASRVTGAYYGYTF.

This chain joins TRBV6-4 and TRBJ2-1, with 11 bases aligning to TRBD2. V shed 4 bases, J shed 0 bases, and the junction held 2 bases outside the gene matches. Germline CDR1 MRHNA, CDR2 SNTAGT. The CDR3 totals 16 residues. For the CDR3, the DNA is TGTGCCAGCAGTGGTAGCGGGGGGGGCTCCTACAATGAGCAGTTCTTC. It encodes CASSGSGGGSYNEQFF.

CDR3 sequence: CASSLTLAGNTGELFF. The CDR3 DNA sequence: TGTGCCAGCAGCTTAACGCTAGCGGGCAACACCGGGGAGCTGTTTTTT. The chain is built from TRBV7-3 and TRBJ2-2; 8 bases align to TRBD2. This CDR3 has 16 amino acids. V lost 0 bases and J lost 2; bases outside the gene matches: 2. Germline V gives CDR1 SGHTA, CDR2 FQGTGA.

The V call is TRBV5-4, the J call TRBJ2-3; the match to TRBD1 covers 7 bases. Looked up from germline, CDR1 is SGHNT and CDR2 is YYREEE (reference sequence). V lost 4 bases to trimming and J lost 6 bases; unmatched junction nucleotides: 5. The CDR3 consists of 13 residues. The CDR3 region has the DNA TGTGCCAGCAGCAGGGGACAGAGGGATACGCAGTATTTT. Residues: CASSRGQRDTQYF.

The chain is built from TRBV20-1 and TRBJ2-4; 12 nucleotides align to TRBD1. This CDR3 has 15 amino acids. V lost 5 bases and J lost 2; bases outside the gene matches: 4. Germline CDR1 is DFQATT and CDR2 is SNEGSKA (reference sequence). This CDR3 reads CSAAGQGAPKNIQYF. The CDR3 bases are TGCAGTGCTGCGGGACAGGGGGCTCCCAAAAACATTCAGTACTTC.